These 28 T cell receptor beta chains were sequenced from one sample in a study of regulatory T cells in long-lasting Graves disease. Stated time point: newly diagnosed GD, antithyroid drugs for less than 3 months. RNA from PBMCs was the source of the TCR library. Construction of TCR beta libraries relied on iRepertoire HTBI primers and on Arm-PCR targeting CDR3 regions. TCRdb independently ran MiXCR on the multiplex PCR reads; one entry per CDR3 protein. The sample shows approximately 300,000 distinct CDR3 sequences, roughly 18% of them seen only once. This specimen was peripheral blood mononuclear cells (PBMCs), taken at new diagnosis, from a patient treated with antithyroid drugs. Receptors originate from a female donor with Graves disease.

This chain joins TRBV20-1 and TRBJ2-1, with 14 nucleotides matching TRBD2. Trimming removed 6 bases from V and 0 bases from J; junction bases left unmatched: 7. There are 17 residues in the CDR3. CDR1 is DFQATT and CDR2 is SNEGSKA in the germline V gene (reference sequence). CDR3 DNA sequence: TGCAGTGCGCCGGGACTAGCGGGGGAGAGCTCCTACAATGAGCAGTTCTTC. Protein: CSAPGLAGESSYNEQFF.

This clonotype was observed many times. The chain is built from TRBV6-1 and TRBJ2-5; 11 bases agree with TRBD1. The trim removed 7 bases at V and 4 bases at J, leaving 2 bases unmatched. Per germline, CDR1 MNHNS and CDR2 SASEGT. The CDR3 is 13 amino acids. The CDR3 sequence is CASTGTGGETQYF. The DNA for the CDR3 is TGTGCCAGCACCGGGACAGGGGGAGAGACCCAGTACTTC.

This clonotype occurred many times. V and J are TRBV12-3 or TRBV12-4 and TRBJ2-1, with D unresolved. Trimming removed 5 bases from V and 2 bases from J, with 13 bases in between. The CDR3 runs 15 residues. As DNA, the CDR3 is TGTGCCAGCAGTCCCCAACTGGGTACCTACAATGAGCAGTTCTTC. It translates to CASSPQLGTYNEQFF.

This clonotype was seen at least ten times. The chain combines TRBV11-2 with TRBJ1-2; 10 nucleotides agree with TRBD1. The CDR3 is 18 amino acids. The germline CDR1 and CDR2 sequences are SGHAT and FQNNGV. The V and J ends lost 3 bases and 7 bases, in that order; junction bases with no gene match: 17. CDR3 amino acids: CASSLHTGTGDYLSGYTF. CDR3 DNA sequence: TGTGCCAGCAGCTTGCACACCGGGACAGGGGACTATCTATCTGGCTACACCTTC.

In this sample, this clonotype turned up many times. In nucleotides, the CDR3 is TGTGCCAGCAGTCGTCCGGGGGGGGGGATGGGGGACTACGAGCAGTACTTC. Its translation is CASSRPGGGMGDYEQYF. V is TRBV12-3 or TRBV12-4 and J is TRBJ2-7; 8 bases align to TRBD2. V lost 5 bases, J lost 3 bases, and 15 bases stayed unmatched. CDR3 length: 17 residues.

Ten or more counts support this clonotype. DNA of the CDR3: TGTGCCAGCATCGGGACGTACGCCAATGAGCAGTTCTTC. Its protein product is CASIGTYANEQFF. This chain connects TRBV27 to TRBJ2-1, with D perhaps matching TRBD1 or TRBD2 (5 bases each). V lost 7 bases and J lost 6, with 13 bases in between. The germline gives CDR1 MNHEY, CDR2 SMNVEV (reference sequence). The CDR3 contains 13 residues.

This clonotype showed up many times. V and J are TRBV14 and TRBJ2-7; 10 bases are shared with TRBD1. This CDR3 has 17 residues. Germline CDR1 SGHDN, CDR2 FVKESK. Trimming at V came to 3 bases and at J to 2 bases, leaving 10 bases not matched to a gene. CDR3 sequence (DNA): TGTGCCAGCAGCCATAAACTCCCGGGACAGGGGACCTACGAGCAGTACTTC. The encoded protein is CASSHKLPGQGTYEQYF. The full variable domain, rest sourced from reference TRBV14 and TRBJ2-7, is EAGVTQFPSHSVIEKGQTVTLRCDPISGHDNLYWYRRVMGKEIKFLLHFVKESKQDESGMPNNRFLAERTGGTYSTLKVQPAELEDSGVYFCASSHKLPGQGTYEQYFGPGTRLTVT.

The chain carries TRBV7-8 and TRBJ2-1; 14 bases match TRBD2. Per germline, CDR1 SGHVS and CDR2 FQNEAQ. The CDR3 contains 18 residues. V gave up 5 bases and J gave up 2 bases; unmatched junction bases: 8. In DNA form, the CDR3 reads TGTGCCAGCAGCGTCCCGGGACTAGCGGGAGCCCCCTACAATGAGCAGTTCTTC. Amino acids: CASSVPGLAGAPYNEQFF.

This clonotype showed up many times. The V and J genes are TRBV28 and TRBJ2-1, with D tentatively TRBD1 or TRBD2 (6 bases each). The V gene lost 7 bases and the J gene lost 6 bases, with 25 bases spanning the gap. CDR1 is MDHEN, CDR2 SYDVKM, per germline. CDR3 size: 17 residues. The CDR3 loop reads CASTPRRGKPNANEQFF. The CDR3 region has the DNA TGTGCCAGCACCCCCCGGAGGGGGAAACCAAATGCCAATGAGCAGTTCTTC.

This rearrangement joins TRBV28 to TRBJ2-7, with 12 bases matching TRBD2. Germline V gene lookup returns CDR1 MDHEN and CDR2 SYDVKM. Trimming cost V 3 bases and J 7 bases; bases outside gene matches: 4. The CDR3 contains 14 residues. CDR3 sequence reads: CASSFLAGGREQYF. Here the CDR3 DNA reads TGTGCCAGCAGTTTCCTAGCGGGAGGGAGAGAGCAGTACTTC.

The chain recombines TRBV28 with TRBJ1-6; D remains unclear. Per germline, CDR1 MDHEN and CDR2 SYDVKM. Trimming stripped 8 bases from V and 6 bases from J, with 8 bases between. This CDR3 region has 12 residues. CDR3: CASRSANSPLHF. As DNA, the CDR3 is TGTGCCAGCCGATCGGCTAATTCACCCCTCCACTTT.

The chain uses TRBV6-1 and TRBJ2-2, with 13 nucleotides matching TRBD2. The V segment lost 9 bases and the J segment 5 bases; nucleotides outside the gene matches: 6. Germline loops: CDR1 MNHNS, CDR2 SASEGT. This CDR3 is built from 15 residues. CDR3: CASQPGLAGTGELFF. The CDR3 DNA sequence: TGTGCCAGTCAGCCGGGACTAGCGGGAACCGGGGAGCTGTTTTTT.

The sample holds many counts of this clonotype. The chain couples TRBV6-1 to TRBJ1-4; D gene ambiguous. V was clipped by 1 base and J by 1 base, with 7 bases between them. This CDR3 is built from 15 residues. The germline V gene encodes CDR1 MNHNS and CDR2 SASEGT. CDR3 residues: CASSEGGGTNEKLFF. The CDR3 bases are TGTGCCAGCAGTGAAGGGGGAGGAACTAATGAAAAACTGTTTTTT.

This clonotype has just a few counts. The genes are TRBV16 and TRBJ2-1; 11 bases are a match to TRBD2. V gave up 0 bases and J gave up 3 bases; unmatched junction bases: 1. Germline-derived CDR1 and CDR2 are KGHSY and FQNENV. The CDR3 has 16 amino acids. The CDR3 DNA reads as TGTGCCAGCAGCCAATCGCTAGCGGGAGGCTACAATGAGCAGTTCTTC. It codes for CASSQSLAGGYNEQFF.

This clonotype was picked up many times. The genes are TRBV28 and TRBJ1-6; D remains unclear. The V and J ends lost 2 bases and 4 bases respectively, with 9 bases between them. Per the germline V gene, CDR1 is MDHEN and CDR2 is SYDVKM. The CDR3 has 15 residues. The CDR3 is CASSLGPEYNSPLHF. CDR3 DNA: TGTGCCAGCAGTTTAGGGCCAGAGTATAATTCACCCCTCCACTTT.

This clonotype appeared many times. The chain uses TRBV27 and TRBJ2-1; TRBD2 aligns across 11 bases. The CDR3 loop spans 16 amino acids. V was pared by 6 bases and J by 9 bases, with 13 bases of the junction left unmatched. Per the germline V gene, CDR1 is MNHEY and CDR2 is SMNVEV (reference sequence). CDR3 nucleotide sequence: TGTGCCAGCAGGCCAATGATAGCGGGAGGGCCGGGTGAGCAGTTCTTC. Its translation: CASRPMIAGGPGEQFF.

By its share, this clonotype is medium-sized. The CDR3, as DNA: TGTGCCAGCACCCCGGAATCGGGGATCACTGAAGCTTTCTTT. Its translation: CASTPESGITEAFF. The chain couples TRBV28 to TRBJ1-1; the D is unclear. Germline assignment: CDR1 MDHEN and CDR2 SYDVKM. V lost 7 bases and J lost 4, with 16 bases in between. The CDR3 is made up of 14 amino acids.

This clonotype has a count of ten or more. The gene calls are TRBV19 and TRBJ2-5; 10 bases fit TRBD2. With 0 bases clipped from V and 4 bases from J, the junction kept 8 bases outside the gene matches. From germline, CDR1 is LNHDA and CDR2 SQIVND (reference sequence). This CDR3 comprises 17 residues. The chain's CDR3 is CASSIDGSGRSRETQYF. The CDR3 DNA reads TGTGCCAGTAGTATAGATGGTAGCGGGAGGTCCAGAGAGACCCAGTACTTC.

J is TRBJ2-5 and V is TRBV18; D perhaps matches TRBD1 (6 bases). The germline V gene encodes CDR1 KGHSH and CDR2 LQKENI. The CDR3 runs 17 residues. Deletions cut 0 bases from V and 1 base from J, with 15 bases between. CDR3 nucleotides: TGTGCCAGCTCACCACCCAATGGGGGCGGAACCCAAGAGACCCAGTACTTC. Translating gives CASSPPNGGGTQETQYF.

The chain employs TRBV4-1 and TRBJ1-4; D may be TRBD1 (6 bases). V lost 4 bases, J lost 7 bases, and 10 bases lay in between. The CDR3 extends over 13 amino acids. Germline V gene data show CDR1 as MGHRA and CDR2 as YSYEKL. CDR3 DNA sequence: TGCGCCAGCAGCCTAAGCAGGGGTGAAAAACTGTTTTTT. It specifies CASSLSRGEKLFF.

This clonotype was picked up many times. This chain joins TRBV29-1 and TRBJ2-1; TRBD2 aligns across 16 bases. Trimming cost V 3 bases and J 10 bases; bases outside gene matches: 6. The CDR3 covers 15 residues. Germline CDR1 SQVTM, CDR2 ANQGSEA. CDR3 DNA: TGCAGCGTTGATCCCCCGGGACTAGCGGGAGGGGAGCAGTTCTTC. Its protein product is CSVDPPGLAGGEQFF.

This clonotype was picked up many times. The chain combines TRBV11-2 with TRBJ2-7; D possibly matches TRBD1 or TRBD2 (5 bases each). Germline-derived CDR1 and CDR2 are SGHAT and FQNNGV. Trimming pared 5 bases from V and 1 base from J, leaving 15 bases between. CDR3 length: 15 residues. The CDR3 is CASSPRLGVSYEQYF. CDR3 in DNA: TGTGCCAGCAGCCCTCGACTGGGGGTATCCTACGAGCAGTACTTC.

V gene TRBV2 combines with J gene TRBJ1-6; the match to TRBD1 covers 9 bases. With V trimmed by 4 bases and J by 10 bases, 8 bases remained unmatched. There are 15 residues in the CDR3. The germline V gene encodes CDR1 SNHLY and CDR2 FYNNEI. CDR3 nucleotide sequence: TGTGCCAGCAGTGTAATACAGGGGGCCGGGTCACCCCTCCACTTT. It translates to CASSVIQGAGSPLHF.

Many counts were recorded for this clonotype. This sequence joins TRBV18 and TRBJ1-2; no reliable D call. Between the trimmed V and J ends, which lost 3 bases and 7 bases, there was a span of 9 bases. This CDR3 has 12 amino acids. CDR1 is KGHSH and CDR2 is LQKENI in the germline V gene. CDR3 region: CASSPDRSGYTF. The CDR3 region has the DNA TGTGCCAGCTCACCGGACCGCTCTGGCTACACCTTC. The entire variable domain, with the rest obtained from reference TRBV18 and TRBJ1-2, is as follows: NAGVMQNPRHLVRRRGQEARLRCSPMKGHSHVYWYRQLPEEGLKFMVYLQKENIIDESGMPKERFSAEFPKEGPSILRIQQVVRGDSAAYFCASSPDRSGYTFGSGTRLTVV.

This clonotype was seen many times. The rearrangement uses TRBV28 and TRBJ1-2; D remains unclear. The V end was cut by 3 bases, the J end by 8 bases, with 25 bases between. The CDR3 is 17 amino acids. Germline loops: CDR1 MDHEN, CDR2 SYDVKM. CDR3 region: CASSFVESGRSLGGYTF. As DNA, the CDR3 is TGTGCCAGCAGTTTCGTTGAGTCAGGACGGAGTCTAGGGGGCTACACCTTC.

This clonotype was observed at least ten times. This chain connects TRBV28 to TRBJ1-4; D possibly corresponds to TRBD1 (6 bases). In germline, CDR1 is MDHEN, CDR2 SYDVKM. V lost 5 bases and J lost 2, with 15 bases in between. The CDR3 is 16 amino acids. The CDR3 DNA sequence: TGTGCCAGCAGTGTACAGGGCCCTGGGACTAATGAAAAACTGTTTTTT. Translating gives CASSVQGPGTNEKLFF.

There are many counts of this clonotype. The chain has TRBV28 and TRBJ1-5; maybe TRBD1 (6 bases). The CDR3 extends over 13 amino acids. Germline CDR1 reads MDHEN; CDR2 reads SYDVKM. V dropped 7 bases and J dropped 4 bases, with 11 bases sitting between them. The CDR3 loop is CASTPQGNQPQHF. The CDR3 DNA sequence: TGTGCCAGCACGCCTCAGGGGAATCAGCCCCAGCATTTT.

This clonotype showed up just a few times. The rearrangement links TRBV12-3 or TRBV12-4 to TRBJ2-2; 8 bases map to TRBD1. This CDR3 has 14 residues. Unmatched junction bases numbered 3, after V lost 1 base and J lost 8 bases. The CDR3 reads CASSLGTGLGELFF. The CDR3 DNA reads TGTGCCAGCAGTTTAGGGACAGGGTTGGGGGAGCTGTTTTTT.